One sample yielded the 27 T cell receptor beta chains listed below, sequenced in a study of shared clonotypes between healthy human individuals. The repertoire was sequenced with immunoSEQ multiplex PCR; TCRdb's copy has only in-frame clones and lacks some. The sample has about 2.4 million clones; more than 80% are singletons. Sequenced sample: naive CD4+ T cells sorted from blood. As for subset: CD45RA+ positively selected. The receptors originated from a man aged 18 to 35 in good health.

The chain uses TRBV5-1 and TRBJ2-5; TRBD1 agrees at 7 bases. V dropped 4 bases and J dropped 7; count of bases not matched to a gene: 16. The CDR3 consists of 16 residues. CDR1 and CDR2 (germline): SGHRS, YFSETQ. In DNA form, the CDR3 reads TGCGCCAGCAGCGTCTCCGGGACAGTGGAGTCAGGGACCCAGTACTTC. It specifies CASSVSGTVESGTQYF.

The CDR3 DNA follows: TGTGCCAGTAGACAGACCGGGACTTCAAACACCGGGGAGCTGTTTTTT. Its translation is CASRQTGTSNTGELFF. The J gene is TRBJ2-2, the V gene TRBV19; maybe TRBD2 (6 bases). CDR1 is LNHDA, CDR2 SQIVND, per germline (reference sequence). Trimming cost V 6 bases and J 2 bases, with 16 bases left between them. CDR3 length: 16 amino acids. The variable domain in full, with the rest retrieved from reference TRBV19 and TRBJ2-2, is DGGITQSPKYLFRKEGQNVTLSCEQNLNHDAMYWYRQDPGQGLRLIYYSQIVNDFQKGDIAEGYSVSREKKESFPLTVTSAQKNPTAFYLCASRQTGTSNTGELFFGEGSRLTVL.

The chain is built from TRBV18 and TRBJ2-7, with D maybe TRBD2 (6 bases). Germline V gives CDR1 KGHSH, CDR2 LQKENI. This CDR3 contains 14 residues. Deletions cut 3 bases from V and 9 bases from J, with 18 bases between. CDR3 sequence: CASSPADYPGGQYF. DNA of the CDR3: TGTGCCAGCTCACCGGCGGACTACCCCGGGGGGCAGTACTTC.

The CDR3 is CASNLPSVANTGELFF. CDR3 bases: TGTGCCAGCAACCTGCCTAGCGTCGCGAACACCGGGGAGCTGTTTTTT. The V call is TRBV21-1, the J call TRBJ2-2; the table's D call of TRBD2 was not tested on the DNA. TRBV21-1 is tagged as a pseudogene. The length of the CDR3 is 16 residues.

This clone was counted once. V usage is TRBV6-5 and J usage is TRBJ2-1; 14 positions match TRBD2. The CDR3 sequence is 15 residues long. Trimming took 2 bases from V and 9 from J; bases not matched to a gene: 3. Germline V gives CDR1 MNHEY, CDR2 SVGAGI. The CDR3 region is CASSYGTSGRAEQFF. For the CDR3, the DNA is TGTGCCAGCAGTTACGGGACTAGCGGGAGAGCTGAGCAGTTCTTC.

V gene TRBV2 combines with J gene TRBJ1-5; possibly TRBD1 for D (6 bases). The germline V gene encodes CDR1 SNHLY and CDR2 FYNNEI. V was shortened by 9 bases and J by 0 bases, with 15 bases between the two germline ends. The CDR3 covers 15 residues. CDR3 sequence reads: CASSRDIHSNQPQHF. The DNA for the CDR3 is TGTGCCAGTTCCCGGGACATTCATAGCAATCAGCCCCAGCATTTT.

The gene calls are TRBV6-6 and TRBJ2-1, with TRBD2 identical over 7 bases. V gave up 2 bases and J gave up 0 bases; unmatched junction bases: 4. Germline values: CDR1 MNHNY, CDR2 SVGAGI (reference sequence). The CDR3 spans 16 residues. The CDR3 nucleotides read TGTGCCAGCAGTTACCTGCGGGGGAGCTCCTACAATGAGCAGTTCTTC. It is translated as CASSYLRGSSYNEQFF.

The chain employs TRBV19 and TRBJ2-3, with TRBD2 identical over 11 bases. The CDR3 spans 15 residues. Trimming removed 6 bases from V and 2 bases from J; junction bases left unmatched: 4. Germline values: CDR1 LNHDA, CDR2 SQIVND (reference sequence). This CDR3 is CASSQTSGNTDTQYF. DNA of the CDR3: TGTGCCAGTAGCCAGACTAGCGGGAACACAGATACGCAGTATTTT.

This chain uses TRBV12-5 with TRBJ2-7, with 10 bases fitting TRBD2. V lost 7 bases to trimming and J lost 3 bases; unmatched junction nucleotides: 9. CDR1 is LGHNT, CDR2 FRNRAP, per germline. There are 15 residues in the CDR3. CDR3 sequence reads: CASALSLAGGYEQYF. Here the CDR3 DNA reads TGTGCTAGTGCCCTCTCTTTAGCGGGAGGCTACGAGCAGTACTTC.

V and J are TRBV5-4 and TRBJ2-1; D is undetermined. The germline V and J ends were trimmed by 0 bases and 2 bases, with 3 bases remaining between them. Looked up from germline, CDR1 is SGHNT and CDR2 is YYREEE (reference sequence). CDR3 size: 13 residues. CDR3: CASSLAPYNEQFF. The CDR3 DNA is TGTGCCAGCAGCTTGGCTCCCTACAATGAGCAGTTCTTC.

This rearrangement joins TRBV5-6 to TRBJ2-7; no reliable D call. The CDR3 contains 13 residues. The germline V gene has CDR1 SGHDT and CDR2 YYEEEE. V lost 0 bases and J lost 5, with 9 bases in between. CDR3 region: CASSLGSRDEQYF. The CDR3, as DNA: TGTGCCAGCAGCTTGGGGAGTAGGGACGAGCAGTACTTC.

In DNA form, the CDR3 reads TGTGCCAGCAGCTTAACGTTGAGCGCCGGGGCCAAAAACATTCAGTACTTC. This gives the protein CASSLTLSAGAKNIQYF. The genes are TRBV7-3 and TRBJ2-4; D not resolved. CDR1 is SGHTA, CDR2 FQGTGA, per germline. Trimming cost V 0 bases and J 1 base, with 13 bases left between them. This CDR3 has 17 amino acids.

The rearrangement joins TRBV6-6 to TRBJ1-4, with TRBD1 identical over 9 bases. Per the germline V gene, CDR1 is MNHNY and CDR2 is SVGAGI (reference sequence). V shed 6 bases and J 2 bases; nucleotides not matched to a gene: 4. The CDR3 covers 15 residues. For the CDR3, the DNA is TGTGCCAGCAGCCCCGACAGGGGGACTAATGAAAAACTGTTTTTT. Protein: CASSPDRGTNEKLFF.

The chain couples TRBV11-2 to TRBJ1-6; D gene uncertain. Germline V gene data show CDR1 as SGHAT and CDR2 as FQNNGV. The CDR3 sequence is 14 residues long. V was cut by 1 base and J by 4 bases, with 5 bases left in between. This chain's CDR3 is CASSLAGYNSPLHF. As DNA, the CDR3 is TGTGCCAGCAGCTTAGCCGGATATAATTCACCCCTCCACTTT.

The chain has TRBV6-5 and TRBJ2-7; unclear D gene. CDR3 length: 11 amino acids. V lost 7 bases and J lost 6, with 10 bases in between. Germline V gives CDR1 MNHEY, CDR2 SVGAGI. This chain's CDR3 is CASTGPLEQYF. DNA of the CDR3: TGTGCCAGCACCGGACCTCTCGAGCAGTACTTC.

This chain uses TRBV5-4 with TRBJ1-1; D may be TRBD1 (5 bases). V dropped 0 bases and J dropped 6 bases, with 12 bases sitting between them. There are 14 residues in the CDR3. Germline CDR1 and CDR2: SGHNT and YYREEE (reference sequence). The CDR3 nucleotides are TGTGCCAGCAGCTTGGTAGACAGACAGTCTGAAGCTTTCTTT. It specifies CASSLVDRQSEAFF. Full variable domain (remainder filled in from reference TRBV5-4 and TRBJ1-1): ETGVTQSPTHLIKTRGQQVTLRCSSQSGHNTVSWYQQALGQGPQFIFQYYREEENGRGNFPPRFSGLQFPNYSSELNVNALELDDSALYLCASSLVDRQSEAFFGQGTRLTVV.

Here the CDR3 reads CASSLAAGSNYGYTF. For the CDR3, the DNA is TGTGCCAGCAGCTTAGCGGCAGGATCTAACTATGGCTACACCTTC. The chain has TRBV7-2 and TRBJ1-2; D is ambiguous. Germline V lookup: CDR1 SGHTA, CDR2 FQGNSA. The length of the CDR3 is 15 residues. V was pared by 0 bases and J by 0 bases, with 8 bases between. Drawing the rest from reference TRBV7-2 and TRBJ1-2, the complete variable domain is GAGVSQSPSNKVTEKGKDVELRCDPISGHTALYWYRQSLGQGLEFLIYFQGNSAPDKSGLPSDRFSAERTGGSVSTLTIQRTQQEDSAVYLCASSLAAGSNYGYTFGSGTRLTVV.

The V and J genes are TRBV18 and TRBJ2-3, with 7 bases fitting TRBD2. Germline V gene lookup returns CDR1 KGHSH and CDR2 LQKENI. There are 15 residues in the CDR3. J was trimmed by 8 bases and V by 0 bases; bases with no gene match: 8. The CDR3 spells CASSPPASGIGTQYF. CDR3 in DNA: TGTGCCAGCTCACCACCGGCTAGCGGAATAGGTACGCAGTATTTT.

The V gene is TRBV28, the J gene TRBJ2-7; 7 nucleotides agree with TRBD2. Trimming removed 3 bases from V and 1 base from J; junction bases left unmatched: 6. CDR1 MDHEN and CDR2 SYDVKM come from the germline V gene. This CDR3 is built from 15 residues. The CDR3 nucleotides read TGTGCCAGCAGTTTGCAGGGAGGGATTTCCTACGAGCAGTACTTC. Residues: CASSLQGGISYEQYF.

The chain has TRBV19 and TRBJ2-5, with 7 bases aligning to TRBD2. Germline CDR1 is LNHDA and CDR2 is SQIVND (reference sequence). The CDR3 has 13 amino acids. Unmatched junction bases numbered 3, after V lost 5 bases and J lost 3 bases. As DNA, the CDR3 is TGTGCCAGTAGTGTCAGCGGGAAAGAGACCCAGTACTTC. It specifies CASSVSGKETQYF.

V and J are TRBV6-5 and TRBJ1-4; D is perhaps TRBD1 (5 bases). Trimming removed 6 bases at V and 0 bases at J, with 11 bases between. Germline CDR1 is MNHEY and CDR2 is SVGAGI. CDR3 length: 15 amino acids. CDR3 loop: CASRPGTSTNEKLFF. The CDR3, as DNA: TGTGCCAGCAGACCTGGGACCTCAACTAATGAAAAACTGTTTTTT.

As to this clone: The same CDR3 can be traced to other DNA sequences in this sample. This chain links TRBV5-1 with TRBJ2-2; D call uncertain. The germline V gene encodes CDR1 SGHRS and CDR2 YFSETQ. The CDR3 covers 14 residues. With 1 base removed from V and 1 base from J, the gap between germline ends came to 5 bases. CDR3 nucleotides: TGCGCCAGCAGCTTGTCCCGGAACACCGGGGAGCTGTTTTTT. This sequence encodes CASSLSRNTGELFF.

The V call is TRBV9, the J call TRBJ1-6, with D unresolved. This CDR3 has 14 amino acids. CDR1 is SGDLS, CDR2 YYNGEE, per germline. V dropped 5 bases and J dropped 14 bases, with 20 bases sitting between them. CDR3 nucleotides: TGTGCCAGCAGATTTAAACTGGTCCGTTGGACCCTCCACTTT. Encoded protein: CASRFKLVRWTLHF. Combining the CDR3 with reference TRBV9 and TRBJ1-6 gives the whole variable domain DSGVTQTPKHLITATGQRVTLRCSPRSGDLSVYWYQQSLDQGLQFLIQYYNGEERAKGNILERFSAQQFPDLHSELNLSSLELGDSALYFCASRFKLVRWTLHFGNGTRLTVT.

This chain joins TRBV6-5 and TRBJ2-7; maybe TRBD2 (5 bases). The CDR3 spans 14 residues. Germline V gene lookup returns CDR1 MNHEY and CDR2 SVGAGI. V lost 2 bases and J 3 bases, leaving 11 bases between the germline ends. CDR3 DNA sequence: TGTGCCAGCAGTTACGCCTTTGAGGGCTACGAGCAGTACTTC. Its translation is CASSYAFEGYEQYF.

This clone has only one observation. The gene calls are TRBV7-9 and TRBJ1-4; TRBD1 might be the D (6 bases). V shed 0 bases and J shed 5 bases, with 10 bases lying between them. The CDR3 consists of 15 residues. Germline V gives CDR1 SEHNR, CDR2 FQNEAQ (reference sequence). DNA for the CDR3: TGTGCCAGCAGCTTAGCTACAGGGAGGAATGAAAAACTGTTTTTT. This sequence encodes CASSLATGRNEKLFF. The full variable domain, completed using reference TRBV7-9 and TRBJ1-4, is DTGVSQNPRHKITKRGQNVTFRCDPISEHNRLYWYRQTLGQGPEFLTYFQNEAQLEKSRLLSDRFSAERPKGSFSTLEIQRTEQGDSAMYLCASSLATGRNEKLFFGSGTQLSVL.

The V call is TRBV10-3, the J call TRBJ2-1; no clear D gene. V was cut by 5 bases and J by 8 bases, with 16 bases left in between. Germline-derived CDR1 and CDR2 are ENHRY and SYGVKD. The CDR3 consists of 14 residues. The CDR3 here is CAISLLLPQHEQFF. CDR3 bases: TGTGCCATCAGTCTACTACTTCCACAGCATGAGCAGTTCTTC.

The chain employs TRBV6-1 and TRBJ1-2; no clear D. The V end was cut by 5 bases, the J end by 8 bases, with 12 bases between. This CDR3 has 12 amino acids. Germline V gene sequence: CDR1 MNHNS, CDR2 SASEGT. CDR3 loop: CASSRTGEGYTF. DNA of the CDR3: TGTGCCAGCAGTCGGACGGGTGAGGGCTACACCTTC.